Given below is one T cell receptor (beta chain) in context. This entry belongs to a study of blood T cell repertoires in COVID-19. Assay: immunoSEQ multiplex PCR; the TCRdb copy retains only in-frame clones and omits some. The sample shows approximately 260,000 clones, approximately 80% of them seen only once. Losses at the gene ends were 8 bases for V and 6 bases for J; bases not matched to a gene: 10. Germline CDR1 SNHLY, CDR2 FYNNEI. The length of the CDR3 is 15 residues. The sample taken for sequencing was peripheral blood. This TCR was sampled from a woman older than 75 with acute or convalescent COVID-19. The rearrangement joins TRBV2 to TRBJ2-1; TRBD1 matches 10 bases. The CDR3 sequence is CASQGRDRGINEQFF. CDR3 in DNA: TGTGCCAGCCAGGGGCGGGACAGGGGTATCAATGAGCAGTTCTTC.